The rows below give T cell receptor beta chains drawn from one sample of a study of blood T cell repertoires in COVID-19. Sequencing was performed with immunoSEQ multiplex PCR; in TCRdb, only in-frame clones are kept and a portion is missing. The sample shows more than 100,000 clones, around nine tenths of them seen only once. Sequenced: peripheral blood. These TCRs come from a woman aged 50 to 60 with active or convalescent COVID-19. Each CDR3 is given with its conserved first and last residue. A D gene is named only where the DNA matches it firmly. Some rows have no size entry. The others give once, few or many, or a class for an expanded clone.

D	J	V	size	DNA	CDR3
TRBD2	TRBJ2-3	TRBV19	.	TGTGCCAGTAGTCTCTTGAGCGGGACTCTCACAGATACGCAGTATTTT	CASSLLSGTLTDTQYF
.	TRBJ2-7	TRBV6-2/TRBV6-3	.	TGTGCCAGCAGTTACTCCGGAGACGGCCCCTACGAGCAGTACTTC	CASSYSGDGPYEQYF
.	TRBJ1-2	TRBV28	.	TGTGCCAGCAGTATAACAGGGCTTGGCTACACCTTC	CASSITGLGYTF
TRBD2	TRBJ2-3	TRBV6-5	.	TGTGCCATCGATAGCGGGAGCACAGATACGCAGTATTTT	CAIDSGSTDTQYF
.	TRBJ2-7	TRBV6-5	.	TGTGCCAGCAGTCTCGGGAAGTCCCTAGCCTACGAGCAGTACTTC	CASSLGKSLAYEQYF
TRBD2	TRBJ2-2	TRBV7-2	.	TGTGCCAGCAGCTCCACCGGGACTAGGAGGACCGGGGAGCTGTTTTTT	CASSSTGTRRTGELFF
.	TRBJ2-7	TRBV29-1	once	TGCAGCGTTGATCAGGGTAAGAGGCACGAGCAGTGCTTC	CSVDQGKRHEQCF
.	TRBJ1-1	TRBV29-1	.	TGCAGCATCCGACATCAGAACACTGAAGCTTTCTTT	CSIRHQNTEAFF
TRBD1	TRBJ1-1	TRBV28	.	TGTGCCAGCAGCCAAGGACAGGCTGAAGCTTTCTTT	CASSQGQAEAFF
.	TRBJ2-1	TRBV4-3	.	TGCGCCAGCAGCCAAGCCCCGAGCTCCTACAATGAGCAGTTCTTC	CASSQAPSSYNEQFF
.	TRBJ2-5	TRBV29-1	.	TGCAGCGCAAACAGGGGAGGCGGTCAAGAGACCCAGTACTTC	CSANRGGGQETQYF
.	TRBJ2-7	TRBV19	.	TGTGCCAGTAGTATAGGTGACAGCTCCTACGAGCAGTACTTC	CASSIGDSSYEQYF
.	TRBJ1-5	TRBV12-3/TRBV12-4	.	TGTGCCAGCAGTGCTGGGGGCGATCAGCCCCAGCATTTT	CASSAGGDQPQHF
TRBD2	TRBJ2-7	TRBV28	.	TGTGCCAGCAGGCTTAGCGGGAGCTTCTACTACGAGCAGTACTTC	CASRLSGSFYYEQYF
.	TRBJ1-6	TRBV19	.	TGTGCCAGTAGTATCGGGAATTCACCCCTCCACTTT	CASSIGNSPLHF
.	TRBJ1-2	TRBV6-5	.	TGTGCCAGTACGACAGCTAACTATGGCTACACCTTC	CASTTANYGYTF
TRBD1	TRBJ1-1	TRBV6-5	.	TGTGCCAGCAGTCGCTCTCACAGGGGGCCAACTGAAGCTTTCTTT	CASSRSHRGPTEAFF